This T cell receptor (beta chain) was documented in a study of blood T cell repertoires in COVID-19. In the study overall: Whether acute or convalescent, the COVID-19 samples came from the United States, Italy and Spain.

The assay was immunoSEQ multiplex PCR, and TCRdb's table has in-frame clones only and misses some. This sample has 310,000 or so clones, with 70% to 90% found just once. Trimming stripped 6 bases from V and 7 bases from J, with 16 bases between. There are 15 residues in the CDR3. Germline assignment: CDR1 SGHTA and CDR2 FQGTGA. Sequenced input: peripheral blood. The TCR originated in a man in his sixties or seventies with acute or convalescent COVID-19. This rearrangement joins TRBV7-3 to TRBJ1-6, with D maybe TRBD1 (5 bases). CDR3 nucleotides: TGTGCCAGCAGACGGGACTTAACCGCCAATTCACCCCTCCACTTT. Protein sequence: CASRRDLTANSPLHF.